The clone carrying this T cell receptor (beta chain) was detected only a few times. Its cognate antigen is unknown. TCR beta CDR3 sequences were amplified from RNA transcripts. TCR CDR3 regions were first amplified by RT-PCR with HTBI primers. TCRdb processed the multiplex PCR reads anew with MiXCR; each CDR3 protein has one entry. This sample has roughly 660,000 distinct CDR3 sequences; around a sixth occur once, and the top ten carry about 16%. This CDR3 is built from 15 residues. Germline V gene data show CDR1 as DFQATT and CDR2 as SNEGSKA (reference sequence). V dropped 6 bases and J dropped 0; count of bases not matched to a gene: 10. These data come from a study of T cells in Graves' hyperthyroidism and ophthalmopathy. In patients aged 18 to 65, hyperthyroidism was newly diagnosed, with duration under 2 months. Fresh peripheral blood, about 9.9 ml, yielded the PBMCs. Study-wide results and limits: Clonotypes that were expanded in thyroid above 0.001 mostly appeared in blood too. Stable hyperthyroidism was separated from ophthalmopathy by a model based on 13 V-J features.

Sequenced input: blood. The V call is TRBV20-1, the J call TRBJ2-7, with TRBD2 identical over 8 bases. The sequence came from a man aged 45-65 years with Graves' hyperthyroidism. The CDR3 sequence: CSAGTYSGISYEQYF. The CDR3, as DNA: TGCAGTGCGGGGACTTATAGCGGGATCTCCTACGAGCAGTACTTC.